This T cell receptor (beta chain) was identified in a study of blood T cell repertoires in COVID-19. Study context: Sample material is recorded as cDNA or gDNA derived from T cells, B-cell-depleted T cells, or PBMCs.

Per germline, CDR1 MNHEY and CDR2 SMNVEV (reference sequence). V lost 0 bases and J lost 10; bases outside the gene matches: 9. There are 16 residues in the CDR3. TCRdb keeps only in-frame clones here, not all; method: immunoSEQ multiplex PCR. Of some 70,000 clones listed, around four fifths were seen once; the top ten hold 1.8%. The chain combines TRBV27 with TRBJ2-1, with TRBD2 matching over 10 bases. This clonotype originated in a woman aged 55-70 years with acute or convalescent COVID-19. The sequenced sample consisted of peripheral blood. CDR3 sequence (DNA): TGTGCCAGCAGTTTATCGCGGCTAGCGGGGGCCCGGGAGCAGTTCTTC. It yields the protein CASSLSRLAGAREQFF.